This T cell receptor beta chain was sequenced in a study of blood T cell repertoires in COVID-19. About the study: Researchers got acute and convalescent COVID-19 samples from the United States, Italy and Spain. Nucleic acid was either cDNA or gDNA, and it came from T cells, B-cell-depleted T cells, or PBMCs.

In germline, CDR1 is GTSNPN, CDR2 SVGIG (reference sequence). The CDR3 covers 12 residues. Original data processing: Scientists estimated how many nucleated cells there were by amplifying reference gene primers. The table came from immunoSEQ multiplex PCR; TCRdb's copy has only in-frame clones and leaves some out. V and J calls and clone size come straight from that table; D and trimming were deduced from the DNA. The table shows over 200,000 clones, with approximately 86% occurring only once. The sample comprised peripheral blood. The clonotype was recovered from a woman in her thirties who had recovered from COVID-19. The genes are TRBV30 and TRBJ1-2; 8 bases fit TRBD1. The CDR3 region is CAVGRGLVGYTF. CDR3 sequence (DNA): TGTGCTGTGGGCAGGGGGCTAGTTGGCTACACCTTC.